This TCR beta chain was sequenced in a study of PD-L1 blockade in urothelial cancer (dated by TCRdb to about 2017). Describing the broader study: Every patient began therapy in about 2014 and was given atezolizumab 1,200 mg intravenously every 3 weeks. Pretreatment blood TCR-seq was available for about 28 patients, at least one posttreatment blood collection was obtained for around 24 patients, and tumor TCR-seq was available for around 24 patients. The study was an exploratory multi-omic analysis of somatic, immune and clinical correlates of response to PD-L1 blockade with atezolizumab in urothelial cancer. Durable clinical benefit was defined as a progression-free survival longer than 6 months, and TCR features were additionally tested against progression-free survival and overall survival. Blood samples gave median yields of around 150,000 T cells and approximately 80,000 unique TCRs, along with a median clonality of 0.080. In the same patients who had TCR sequencing, pretreatment tumors also underwent whole exome sequencing and RNA sequencing. About 90% of the roughly 29 patients were identified as males with urothelial cancer of bladder origin, and a prior smoking history was reported by 18 of 29 patients. Blood samples were analyzed at 3 weeks after treatment start (second dose) and at 6 weeks after treatment start. Pretreatment tumor samples, along with matched peripheral blood collected serially before and after atezolizumab treatment, underwent TCR sequencing. Patients had an ECOG performance status of 0 or 1 and had received between 0 and 3 prior chemotherapy regimens. Durable clinical benefit was achieved by nine patients and was not achieved by 20 patients. The paper as a whole reports these results and caveats: A pretreatment peripheral blood TCR clonality below the median was linked to improved progression-free and overall survival. Greater expansion of tumor-associated TCR clones in peripheral blood 3 weeks after the start of treatment was observed in patients with durable benefit (n of about 20, p = 0.022). Because the sample size was small (n = 29) and many of the analyses were exploratory, the results are meant to be hypothesis-generating.

Synthetic TCR analog templates were spiked into each PCR to estimate absolute template abundance from read counts. The immunoSEQ assay was used to amplify TCRbeta CDR3 regions from genomic DNA with bias-controlled V and J gene primers. Sequencing of rearranged TCRbeta segments was done at approximately 20X coverage. As for the authors' bioinformatics: Clustering was used to correct sequencing errors, and CDR3s were annotated against IMGT so that V, D and J genes could be assigned. Downstream analyses used only productive TCRbeta rearrangements, leaving out any out-of-frame or stop-codon sequences. Clonality was calculated as one minus the Shannon entropy normalized by the log of the number of unique productive sequences. Clones differing between time points or between blood and tumor were identified using Fisher's exact test with Benjamini-Hochberg correction, with an adjusted p below 0.01 applied as the threshold. In its TCRdb copy, this immuneACCESS table keeps in-frame sequences only and misses some clones. Where compared with another copy, unresolved V genes explain less than half of these, and the others have no known cause. V and J calls plus clone size are reproduced from that table; the DNA served to infer D and trimming. Present in this sample are tens of thousands of clones, roughly four fifths of which were seen just once. The ten largest clones represent about 3.3% of the sample.

The CDR3 goes from the cysteine to the phenylalanine over 14 residues. Of the read, only the CDR3 DNA is kept; its 42 bases are in frame from base 1. Via the germline V gene, CDR1 is SGDLS and CDR2 YYNGEE. V lost 0 bases and J lost 7 bases; the stretch between them is 10 bases long. A remark on this clone: The antigen it binds to is not known. Per-base quality was not reported, and no clone a single base away is much larger than it.

The cohort included roughly 29 patients with locally advanced or metastatic urothelial carcinoma who were treated at Memorial Sloan Kettering on a trial protocol. Peripheral blood mononuclear cells were collected from each patient pretreatment and during treatment, giving between 1 and 8 total time points per patient. The Qiagen DNeasy Blood extraction kit was used to purify genomic DNA from total PBMCs and from tumor samples. PBMCs were collected pretreatment and during treatment, and were isolated and stored as previously described. Source: PBMCs, taken around atezolizumab (anti-PD-L1) treatment. The V gene is TRBV9 and the J gene is TRBJ1-4, with the D gene uncertain. The TCR was taken from a man aged 65 to 79 with urothelial cancer. The DNA sequence reads TGTGCCAGCAGCGTAGTCCCTGAGGGTGAAAAACTGTTTTTT. Its protein product is CASSVVPEGEKLFF.